The T cell receptor (beta chain) under discussion was sequenced for a study of monozygotic twins with inflammatory bowel disease. The study's findings and limits: Especially with disease activity, IBD patients had fewer clonotypes in common with others than healthy twins did.

TCRdb re-analyzed the 5' RACE reads; it lists each CDR3 protein once, without DNA. This specimen shows hundreds of thousands of distinct CDR3 sequences; the ten leading clones hold 2.4%. As regards this clonotype: As yet, its antigen is unknown.

The clonotype originates from a human donor with ulcerative colitis or Crohn's disease, or a healthy co-twin of an affected twin (not recorded which). Sequencing input: blood.

The CDR3 is CASSEPGLAGPSSYNEQFF. The chain joins TRBV4-2 to TRBJ2-1; the D gene TCRdb calls, TRBD2, cannot be checked with no DNA. This CDR3 region has 19 residues. Germline lookup yields CDR1 LGHNA and CDR2 YNFKEQ.